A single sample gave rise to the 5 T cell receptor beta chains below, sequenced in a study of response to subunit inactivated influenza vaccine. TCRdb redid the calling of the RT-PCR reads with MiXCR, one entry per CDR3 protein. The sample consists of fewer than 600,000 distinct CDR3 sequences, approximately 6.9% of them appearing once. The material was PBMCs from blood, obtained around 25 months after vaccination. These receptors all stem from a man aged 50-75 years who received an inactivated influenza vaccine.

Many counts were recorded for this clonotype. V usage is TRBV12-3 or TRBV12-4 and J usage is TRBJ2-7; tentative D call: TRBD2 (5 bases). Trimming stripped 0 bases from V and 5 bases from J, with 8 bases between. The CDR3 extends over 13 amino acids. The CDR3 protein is CASSLAGVNEQYF. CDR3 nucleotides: TGTGCCAGCAGTTTAGCGGGAGTCAACGAGCAGTACTTC.

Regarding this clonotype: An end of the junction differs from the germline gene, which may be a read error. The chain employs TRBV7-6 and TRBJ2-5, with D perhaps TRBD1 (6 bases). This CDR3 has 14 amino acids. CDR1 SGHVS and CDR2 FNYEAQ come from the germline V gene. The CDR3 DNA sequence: TGTGCTAGCAGCTTAGAAGGGGGTTGGGAGACCCAGTACTTC. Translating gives CASSLEGGWETQYF.

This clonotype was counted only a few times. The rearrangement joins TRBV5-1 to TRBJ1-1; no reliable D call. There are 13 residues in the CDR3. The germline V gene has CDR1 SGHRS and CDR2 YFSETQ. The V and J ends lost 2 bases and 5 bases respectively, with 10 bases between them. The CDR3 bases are TGCGCCAGCAGCTTAGACGAGGGTACTGAAGCTTTCTTT. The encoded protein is CASSLDEGTEAFF.

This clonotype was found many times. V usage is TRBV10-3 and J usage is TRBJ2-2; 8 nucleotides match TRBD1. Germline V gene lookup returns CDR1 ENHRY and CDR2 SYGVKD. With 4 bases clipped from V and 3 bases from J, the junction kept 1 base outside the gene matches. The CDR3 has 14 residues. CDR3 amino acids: CAISATGDTGELFF. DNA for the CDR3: TGTGCCATCAGTGCGACAGGGGACACCGGGGAGCTGTTTTTT.

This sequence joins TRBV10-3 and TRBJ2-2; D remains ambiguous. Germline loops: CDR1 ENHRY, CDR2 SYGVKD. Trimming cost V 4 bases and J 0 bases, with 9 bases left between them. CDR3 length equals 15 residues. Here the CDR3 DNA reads TGTGCCATCAGTGTCGGCGGAACGAACACCGGGGAGCTGTTTTTT. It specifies CAISVGGTNTGELFF.